These T cell receptor beta chains were read from a single sample in a study of shared clonotypes between healthy human individuals. Profiling relied on immunoSEQ multiplex PCR, and the TCRdb table lists in-frame clones only, not all of them. The sample gives some 2,500,000 clones, 93% of which show up once; roughly 0.36% is in the top ten. The sequenced sample was naive CD4+ T cells from PBMCs. All receptors derive from a man in his late teens or twenties in good health. Some clones in this sample may be carry-over from other donors' samples. CDR3s include the opening cysteine and the closing phenylalanine or tryptophan. The D gene is left open where the match is weak. Some rows mark clone size as missing; the rest say once, few, many or name a class of expanded clone.

J gene,D gene,V gene,clone size,CDR3 DNA,CDR3 protein
TRBJ2-7,NA,TRBV6-5,NA,TGTGCCAGCAGTTACCGGGCCCGATACGAGCAGTACTTC,CASSYRARYEQYF
TRBJ2-3,NA,TRBV19,NA,TGTGCCAGTAGTACGCTACGCACAGATACGCAGTATTTT,CASSTLRTDTQYF
TRBJ1-2,NA,TRBV27,NA,TGTGCCAGCAGTTCGCGACAGACCAACTATGGCTACACCTTC,CASSSRQTNYGYTF
TRBJ2-3,TRBD2,TRBV19,NA,TGTGCCAGTAGCCTAGCGGGAGTTATGATTCGCACAGATACGCAGTATTTT,CASSLAGVMIRTDTQYF
TRBJ1-4,TRBD1,TRBV5-5,NA,TGTGCCAGCAGCGTGGGGGACAGCACTAATGAAAAACTGTTTTTT,CASSVGDSTNEKLFF
TRBJ1-1,TRBD1,TRBV2,NA,TGTGCCAGCCTTGGGGACAGGAACACTGAAGCTTTCTTT,CASLGDRNTEAFF
TRBJ1-1,NA,TRBV6-6,few,TGTGCCAGCAGTTACTCCAGACAGGAAGAAGCTTTCTTT,CASSYSRQEEAFF
TRBJ2-1,NA,TRBV6-1,NA,TGTGCCGCGCTTCCGGACCCGTTCTACAATGAGCAGTTCTTC,CAALPDPFYNEQFF
TRBJ2-5,NA,TRBV21-1,NA,TGTGCCAGCAGCACCCCAGGGGCCCAAGAGACCCAGTACTTC,CASSTPGAQETQYF
TRBJ2-2,TRBD1,TRBV5-1,NA,TGCGCCAGCAGCCCAACGACAGGGGCCGGGGAGCTGTTTTTT,CASSPTTGAGELFF
TRBJ2-1,TRBD2,TRBV7-3,NA,TGTGCCAGCAGCTTAACCGGACTAGCGGGAGTGGATGAGCAGTTCTTC,CASSLTGLAGVDEQFF
TRBJ2-1,TRBD2,TRBV27,NA,TGTGCCAGCAGTACCCGACTAGCGGGGGACTACAATGAGCAGTTCTTC,CASSTRLAGDYNEQFF
TRBJ2-2,TRBD2,TRBV5-1,NA,TGCGCCAGCAGCTTGCGGCTAGCGGGAGGGATGAACACCGGGGAGCTGTTTTTT,CASSLRLAGGMNTGELFF
TRBJ2-1,NA,TRBV7-9,NA,TGTGCCAGCACCCCTACTTTGAGCTCCTACAATGAGCAGTTCTTC,CASTPTLSSYNEQFF
TRBJ1-5,TRBD1,TRBV5-6,NA,TGTGCCAGCAGCTCAAACAGGGGGGCTCGCAATCAGCCCCAGCATTTT,CASSSNRGARNQPQHF
TRBJ2-7,NA,TRBV28,NA,TGTGCCAGCAGCCCCCTACAAGCGCAGGGGTATCAGCAGTACTTC,CASSPLQAQGYQQYF
TRBJ2-6,NA,TRBV7-9,NA,TGTGCCAGCAGCCATCTAGCAAGGGGTGGGGCCAACGTCCTGACTTTC,CASSHLARGGANVLTF
TRBJ1-2,NA,TRBV5-6,NA,TGTGCCAGCAGCTTGGGGGGAGGCTTGGCAGGGGCCGGCTATGGCTACACCTTC,CASSLGGGLAGAGYGYTF
TRBJ1-2,NA,TRBV28,NA,TGTGCCAGCAGTTTGCGTAACTATGGCTACACCTTC,CASSLRNYGYTF
TRBJ2-2,NA,TRBV27,NA,TGTGCCAGCAGTTTAAACTACCCGAACACCGGGGAGCTGTTTTTT,CASSLNYPNTGELFF
TRBJ2-5,NA,TRBV28,NA,TGTGCCAGCAGTTTCACCACCTCTCGAGAGCAGTACTTC,CASSFTTSREQYF
TRBJ2-4,NA,TRBV15,NA,TGTGCCACCAGCAGAGATTCAGGGGCGAGAGGGCGCGGCAAAAACATTCAGTACTTC,CATSRDSGARGRGKNIQYF
TRBJ1-2,NA,TRBV9,NA,TGTGCCAGCAGCGTAGACCCGGGAGGGTATGGCTACACCTTC,CASSVDPGGYGYTF